This entry features one T cell receptor (beta chain) sequence. The antigen remains undetermined. V was shortened by 1 base and J by 6 bases, with 16 bases between the two germline ends. This CDR3 contains 16 residues. Germline V gene lookup returns CDR1 MRHNA and CDR2 SNTAGT. The data stem from a study of cytomegalovirus exposure and HLA in healthy donors. Regarding the study as a whole: Highly shared sequence variants in one cluster were likely a sequencing artifact.

The PCR ran on 60 Vbeta and 13 Jbeta primers. Clones were read by immunoSEQ multiplex PCR, and TCRdb kept only the in-frame ones, dropping some. The table has 190,000 or so clones, roughly 80% seen once. The TCR sequence derives from a male donor in good health and CMV-seropositive. This chain uses TRBV6-4 with TRBJ2-1, with a tentative D call TRBD2 (6 bases). The source material was PBMCs. The CDR3 nucleotides read TGTGCCAGCAGTGACTACGGGGGTAAAGTGAGCAATGAGCAGTTCTTC. Encoded protein: CASSDYGGKVSNEQFF.